One T cell receptor beta chain is described in this entry. Original handling: By means of reference gene primer amplification, nucleated cell counts were estimated. Produced via immunoSEQ multiplex PCR; TCRdb's table is partial and in-frame only. That table furnishes V, J and clone size, whereas the DNA furnished D and trimming. Here the sample spans 100,000 to 150,000 clones, 60% to 85% being singletons. This sample is drawn from a study of blood T cell repertoires in COVID-19. Study in general: Collection of acute and convalescent COVID-19 samples took place in the United States, Italy and Spain. From T cells, B-cell-depleted T cells, or PBMCs came the material, which was cDNA or gDNA.

Unmatched junction bases numbered 3, after V lost 2 bases and J lost 3 bases. The CDR3 spans 14 residues. CDR1 and CDR2 from the germline V gene are KGHSH and LQKENI. This receptor was taken from a man between 65 and 80 years old with acute or convalescent COVID-19. The chain is built from TRBV18 and TRBJ1-2, with 7 bases fitting TRBD1. Source material: peripheral blood. The CDR3 sequence is CASSPGQVYYGYTF. For the CDR3, the DNA is TGTGCCAGCTCACCAGGACAGGTTTACTATGGCTACACCTTC.